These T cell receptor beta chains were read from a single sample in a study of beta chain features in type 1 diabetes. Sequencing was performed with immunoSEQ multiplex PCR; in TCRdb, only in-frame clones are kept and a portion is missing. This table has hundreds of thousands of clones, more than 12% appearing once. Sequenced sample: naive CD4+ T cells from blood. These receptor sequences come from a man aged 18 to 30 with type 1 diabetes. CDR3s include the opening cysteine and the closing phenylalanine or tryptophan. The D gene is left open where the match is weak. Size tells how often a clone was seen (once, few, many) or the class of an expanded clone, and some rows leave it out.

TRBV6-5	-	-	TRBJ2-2	TGTGCCAGTTCGGGGACATCTGCGAACACCGGGGAGCTGTTTTTT	CASSGTSANTGELFF
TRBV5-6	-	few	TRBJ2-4	TGTGCCAGCAGCTTTGAGAAACAGCCCAGCCGACTAGCCAAAAACATTCAGTACTTC	CASSFEKQPSRLAKNIQYF
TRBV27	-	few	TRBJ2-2	TGTGCCACCCGGGGGCAGAGCCTCACCGGGGAGCTGTTTTTT	CATRGQSLTGELFF
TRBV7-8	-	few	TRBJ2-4	TGTGCCAGCAGCTTAGGCCCGACAGGTTCTTTAGCCAAAAACATTCAGTACTTC	CASSLGPTGSLAKNIQYF
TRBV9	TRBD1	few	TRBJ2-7	TGTGCCAGCAGCGTATCGGGACAGGGCTACGAGCAGTACTTC	CASSVSGQGYEQYF
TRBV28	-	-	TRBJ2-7	TGTGCCAGCAGCCAGGGGCCTTTGCCCTACGAGCAGTACTTC	CASSQGPLPYEQYF
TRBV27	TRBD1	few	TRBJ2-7	TGTGCCCCACCTAGCCGGGACAGGGTCCACGAGCAGTACTTC	CAPPSRDRVHEQYF
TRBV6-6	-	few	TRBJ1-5	TGTGCCAGCAGTTACTCCGCGAGCAATCAGCCCCAGCATTTT	CASSYSASNQPQHF
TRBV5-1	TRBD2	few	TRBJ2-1	TGCGCCAGCAGCTTCGACGGACTAGCGGGTCACAATGAGCAGTTCTTC	CASSFDGLAGHNEQFF
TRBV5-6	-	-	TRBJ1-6	TGTGCCAGCAGCTTGGCCGAACACCATTCACCCCTCCACTTT	CASSLAEHHSPLHF
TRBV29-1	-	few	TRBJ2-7	TGCAGCGTTGAAGACGGCAGGGCCTACGAGCAGTACTTC	CSVEDGRAYEQYF
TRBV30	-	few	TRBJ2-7	TGTGCCTCTAAAGTCCAGGGAGGTCCCTACGAGCAGTACTTC	CASKVQGGPYEQYF
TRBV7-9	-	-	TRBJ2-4	TGTGCCAGCAGCCCCCAACCGGACACTCGACCATTAGCCAAAAACATTCAGTACTTC	CASSPQPDTRPLAKNIQYF
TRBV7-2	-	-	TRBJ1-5	TGTGCCAGCAGCTTGGACGGGGCCCAGCATTTT	CASSLDGAQHF
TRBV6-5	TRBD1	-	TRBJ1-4	TGTGCCAGCAGTTCTCCCGGGACAGGGAATGAAAAACTGTTTTTT	CASSSPGTGNEKLFF
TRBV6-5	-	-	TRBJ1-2	TGTGCCAGCAGTTACCCTAGTTTTCATGGCTACACCTTC	CASSYPSFHGYTF
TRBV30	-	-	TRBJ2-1	TGTGCCTGGAGGGAGGGCTACTACAATGAGCAGTTCTTC	CAWREGYYNEQFF
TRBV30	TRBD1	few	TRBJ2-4	TGTGCCTGGAGTGTAGCTGAACAGGGGGCGGACATTCAGTACTTC	CAWSVAEQGADIQYF
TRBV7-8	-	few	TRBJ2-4	TGTGCCAGCAGCTTAGAGATGAACATTCAGTACTTC	CASSLEMNIQYF
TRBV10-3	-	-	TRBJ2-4	TGTGCCATCAGTGTTTCGGTCGCCGCGGACATTCAGTACTTC	CAISVSVAADIQYF
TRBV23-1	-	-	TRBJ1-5	TGCGCCAGCAGTCCCCCCTTACAGCCCCAGCATTTT	CASSPPLQPQHF
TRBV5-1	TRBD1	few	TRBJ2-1	TGCGCCAGCAGCTGGGTGGACAGGGATGAGCAGTTCTTC	CASSWVDRDEQFF
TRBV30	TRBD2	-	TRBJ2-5	TGTGCCTGGAGTGCCAAGGGACTAGTGAAGGAGACCCAGTACTTC	CAWSAKGLVKETQYF
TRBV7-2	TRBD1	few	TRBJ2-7	TGTGCCAGCAGCTTATCGACAGGGGACGCCTACGAGCAGTACTTC	CASSLSTGDAYEQYF
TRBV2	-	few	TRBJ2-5	TGTGCCAGCAGTGTCGGCAGGAAAGAGACCCAGTACTTC	CASSVGRKETQYF
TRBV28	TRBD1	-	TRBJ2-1	TGTGCCAGCACGCCGGGACAGGGGGCCTATGAGCAGTTCTTC	CASTPGQGAYEQFF
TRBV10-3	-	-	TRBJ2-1	TGTGCCATCAGTGAGTCGGGGAGTTGGGGCGGGGTATCCTACAATGAGCAGTTCTTC	CAISESGSWGGVSYNEQFF
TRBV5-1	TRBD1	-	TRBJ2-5	TGCGCCAGCAGCTTGTACGGACAGGGAGAAGAGACCCAGTACTTC	CASSLYGQGEETQYF
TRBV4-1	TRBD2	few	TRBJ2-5	TGCGCCAGCAGCCGCACCATAGCGGGCTTACGGGAGACCCAGTACTTC	CASSRTIAGLRETQYF
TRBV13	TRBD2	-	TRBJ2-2	TGTGCCAGCAGCCATAGTACTAGCGGACTTAAGCCGAACACCGGGGAGCTGTTTTTT	CASSHSTSGLKPNTGELFF
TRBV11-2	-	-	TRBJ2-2	TGTGCCAGCAGCGCCCTACAGAACACCGGGGAGCTGTTTTTT	CASSALQNTGELFF
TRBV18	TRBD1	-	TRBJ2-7	TGTGCCAGCTCACTTTACGGGACAGGAGTTTACGAGCAGTACTTC	CASSLYGTGVYEQYF
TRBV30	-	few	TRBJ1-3	TGTGCCTGGAGTGAAGTCCGAAACACCATATATTTT	CAWSEVRNTIYF
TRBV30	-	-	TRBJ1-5	TGTGCCTGGAGTAGCCAAGGGGGGGCGAGCAATCAGCCCCAGCATTTT	CAWSSQGGASNQPQHF
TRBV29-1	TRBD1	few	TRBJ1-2	TGCAGCGCCCAACCGGGACAGGGTAACTATGGCTACACCTTC	CSAQPGQGNYGYTF
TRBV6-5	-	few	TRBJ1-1	TGTGCCAGCAGTCAGGGACTGGAGAACACTGAAGCTTTCTTT	CASSQGLENTEAFF
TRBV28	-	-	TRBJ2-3	TGTGCCAGCAGTTCCCTAAGGGATACGCAGTATTTT	CASSSLRDTQYF
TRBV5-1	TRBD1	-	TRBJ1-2	TGCGCCAGCAGCGGGGGACAGTCGGCTGTTGGCTACACCTTC	CASSGGQSAVGYTF
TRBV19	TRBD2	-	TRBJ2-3	TGTGCCAGTACCCCCTGGGGGCTAGCGGGGACAGATACGCAGTATTTT	CASTPWGLAGTDTQYF
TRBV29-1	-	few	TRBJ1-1	TGCAGCGTTGAAGTGGGGGGAATGAACACTGAAGCTTTCTTT	CSVEVGGMNTEAFF
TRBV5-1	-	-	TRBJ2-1	TGCGCCAGCAGCTACACTCCGGGACCTAACAATGAGCAGTTCTTC	CASSYTPGPNNEQFF
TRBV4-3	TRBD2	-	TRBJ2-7	TGCGCCAGCAGCCAAGCTACTAGCGGGGGCTACGAGCAGTACTTC	CASSQATSGGYEQYF